These 30 T cell receptor beta chains share one sample of origin, sequenced in a study of long-term antiretroviral therapy in people with HIV (dated by TCRdb to between 2021 and 2023). Sequencing of the TRB variable region was done with the immunoSEQ hsTCRB v3.0 assay at survey level resolution. Imported from immuneACCESS, the table was reduced by TCRdb to in-frame sequences with V and J called. These copies leave out some clones; in studies compared against another copy, an unresolved V gene accounts for under half, and the cause of the remainder is not known. This sample has nearly 50,000 clones in its table, and 80% to 90% of those were observed once. The ten top clones hold 3% of the sample. The sample consisted of unsorted PBMCs, taken 0.8 years after starting antiretroviral therapy. These receptors were taken from a woman between 18 and 29 years old with HIV.

The J gene is TRBJ2-1, the V gene TRBV4-1; 14 nucleotides match TRBD2. The CDR3 consists of 17 residues. Germline V CDR1 and CDR2: MGHRA, YSYEKL. The ends lost 1 base at V and 7 bases at J; junction bases unmatched: 6. The CDR3, as DNA: TGCGCCAGCAGCCAAGCGGGACTAGCGGGAGCAGTAAATGAGCAGTTCTTC. Translation gives CASSQAGLAGAVNEQFF.

The rearrangement joins TRBV6-5 to TRBJ1-1, with a weak D call TRBD1 (6 bases). V was clipped by 5 bases and J by 5 bases, with 15 bases between them. The CDR3 extends over 14 amino acids. Germline CDR1 MNHEY, CDR2 SVGAGI. The CDR3 coding sequence is TGTGCCAGCAGTCAATACAGGGAATTGACTGAAGCTTTCTTT. It translates to CASSQYRELTEAFF.

The rearrangement uses TRBV4-3 and TRBJ1-2; TRBD1 is a possible D gene (5 bases). Germline CDR1 LGHNA, CDR2 YSLEER. The CDR3 consists of 15 residues. The germline V and J ends were trimmed by 0 bases and 6 bases, with 14 bases remaining between them. The CDR3 DNA sequence: TGCGCCAGCAGCCAAGATCGCGGGGCTGCTCATGGCTACACCTTC. Its protein product is CASSQDRGAAHGYTF.

This rearrangement joins TRBV13 to TRBJ2-7, with D hard to call. This CDR3 is 14 amino acids long. Trimming took off 2 bases at V and 5 bases at J, with 13 bases between the two ends. CDR1 and CDR2 from the germline V gene are PRHDT and FYEKMQ (reference sequence). The CDR3 DNA follows: TGTGCCAGCAGCTTAAGAGCTAGGAAGCACGAGCAGTACTTC. This translates into CASSLRARKHEQYF.

CDR3 sequence reads: CASSPAGFQPQHF. The CDR3 DNA follows: TGTGCCAGCTCACCAGCAGGGTTCCAGCCCCAGCATTTT. J is TRBJ1-5 and V is TRBV18; D might be TRBD1 (5 bases). CDR1 and CDR2 from the germline V gene are KGHSH and LQKENI. V lost 2 bases to trimming and J lost 7 bases, with 9 bases between them. This CDR3 spans 13 amino acids.

V gene TRBV6-5 combines with J gene TRBJ1-2, with D perhaps matching TRBD1 (5 bases). With 4 bases removed from V and 5 bases from J, the gap between germline ends came to 8 bases. The CDR3 has 12 amino acids. Germline V CDR1 and CDR2: MNHEY, SVGAGI. The CDR3 DNA is TGTGCCAGCAGTTGGGGACCTTATGGCTACACCTTC. Protein: CASSWGPYGYTF.

The table lists this clone with a count of one. The chain has TRBV6-5 and TRBJ2-7, with D tentatively TRBD2 (6 bases). The V end was cut by 5 bases, the J end by 0 bases, with 14 bases between. The CDR3 is 15 amino acids. Germline assignment: CDR1 MNHEY and CDR2 SVGAGI. CDR3 nucleotides: TGTGCCAGCAGTCAAGGCGGAGGGGCCTCCTACGAGCAGTACTTC. This translates into CASSQGGGASYEQYF.

Only a few counts were recorded for this clone. J is TRBJ2-2 and V is TRBV27; D gene unclear. The CDR3 is 11 residues long. Between the trimmed V and J ends, which lost 8 bases and 7 bases, there was a span of 8 bases. Germline CDR1 MNHEY, CDR2 SMNVEV (reference sequence). The CDR3 region has the DNA TGTGCCAGCGGGATGGGCGGGGAGCTGTTTTTT. It yields the protein CASGMGGELFF.

The rearrangement links TRBV6-5 to TRBJ2-1, with a tentative D call TRBD2 (5 bases). Trimming removed 0 bases from V and 0 bases from J, with 9 bases in between. Looked up from germline, CDR1 is MNHEY and CDR2 is SVGAGI. The CDR3 runs to 16 residues. This CDR3 reads CASSYSDSSSYNEQFF. The CDR3 DNA follows: TGTGCCAGCAGTTACTCGGACTCAAGCTCCTACAATGAGCAGTTCTTC.

The rearrangement links TRBV28 to TRBJ2-1, with 10 bases identical to TRBD2. Germline V gene sequence: CDR1 MDHEN, CDR2 SYDVKM. V trimming: 2 bases; J trimming: 6 bases; junction bases outside the gene matches: 7. The CDR3 is made up of 16 amino acids. CDR3 DNA sequence: TGTGCCAGCAGTTTACCAGGGACTAGCGCAATCAATGAGCAGTTCTTC. It yields the protein CASSLPGTSAINEQFF.

The chain recombines TRBV19 with TRBJ2-1, with 9 positions matching TRBD1. This CDR3 has 15 residues. V was pared by 6 bases and J by 2 bases, with 5 bases of the junction left unmatched. In germline, CDR1 is LNHDA, CDR2 SQIVND (reference sequence). The CDR3 sequence is CASRRQGEAYNEQFF. The CDR3 bases are TGTGCCAGTAGGAGACAGGGGGAGGCCTACAATGAGCAGTTCTTC. Drawing the rest from reference TRBV19 and TRBJ2-1, the complete variable domain is DGGITQSPKYLFRKEGQNVTLSCEQNLNHDAMYWYRQDPGQGLRLIYYSQIVNDFQKGDIAEGYSVSREKKESFPLTVTSAQKNPTAFYLCASRRQGEAYNEQFFGPGTRLTVL.

This chain joins TRBV19 and TRBJ2-2, with 7 bases aligning to TRBD2. Germline V CDR1 and CDR2: LNHDA, SQIVND (reference sequence). This CDR3 region has 15 residues. The J segment lost 7 bases and the V segment lost 6 bases, leaving 11 bases of the junction unmatched. The CDR3 region is CASSRTGGRHGELFF. The CDR3, as DNA: TGTGCCAGTAGCCGAACGGGAGGCCGGCACGGGGAGCTGTTTTTT.

V usage is TRBV29-1 and J usage is TRBJ2-1; no clear D gene. CDR3 length equals 10 residues. Germline V gene data show CDR1 as SQVTM and CDR2 as ANQGSEA. V was trimmed by 5 bases and J by 13 bases, leaving 12 bases between them. The CDR3 DNA sequence: TGCAGCGTTTTGGTTGGAAAACAGTTCTTC. Translated: CSVLVGKQFF.

The chain has TRBV28 and TRBJ1-3; D not resolved. Germline CDR1 MDHEN, CDR2 SYDVKM. The CDR3 totals 18 residues. The ends were cut back, 2 bases at V and 0 bases at J, with 17 bases in the middle. Written as DNA, the CDR3 is TGTGCCAGCAGTTTAGTCTTGGCAGGCCCAAACTCTGGAAACACCATATATTTT. Translating it yields CASSLVLAGPNSGNTIYF. Filled out from reference TRBV28 and TRBJ1-3, the complete variable domain reads DVKVTQSSRYLVKRTGEKVFLECVQDMDHENMFWYRQDPGLGLRLIYFSYDVKMKEKGDIPEGYSVSREKKERFSLILESASTNQTSMYLCASSLVLAGPNSGNTIYFGEGSWLTVV.

This chain links TRBV7-3 with TRBJ2-2, with D unclear. This CDR3 is 12 amino acids long. V was shortened by 1 base and J by 5 bases, with 2 bases between the two germline ends. CDR1 is SGHTA and CDR2 is FQGTGA in the germline V gene. CDR3 DNA: TGTGCCAGCAGCTTAAGTACCGGGGAGCTGTTTTTT. This translates into CASSLSTGELFF.

The chain employs TRBV9 and TRBJ2-3, with D tentatively TRBD1 (5 bases). The germline gives CDR1 SGDLS, CDR2 YYNGEE. CDR3 length: 16 residues. Trimming cost V 8 bases and J 2 bases, with 21 bases left between them. The CDR3 DNA follows: TGTGCCAGAATATTGTTTCGGACACATGCCACAGATACGCAGTATTTT. Encoded protein: CARILFRTHATDTQYF.

This clone has only one observation. V usage is TRBV18 and J usage is TRBJ1-1, with TRBD1 matching over 8 bases. Per germline, CDR1 KGHSH and CDR2 LQKENI. The CDR3 loop spans 14 amino acids. V gave up 6 bases and J gave up 1 base; unmatched junction bases: 4. The DNA of the CDR3 is TGTGCCAGCTCTAAAGGGACAGGGAACACTGAAGCTTTCTTT. It codes for CASSKGTGNTEAFF.

V is TRBV5-1 and J is TRBJ2-7, with TRBD2 matching 7 bases. CDR1 is SGHRS and CDR2 is YFSETQ in the germline V gene. The junction had 13 bases not matched to a gene; V was cut back by 4 bases and J by 3 bases. The CDR3 length is 16 residues. Written as DNA, the CDR3 is TGCGCCAGCAGCGGGAGGGACCCCAGTCCCTACTACGAGCAGTACTTC. Translation: CASSGRDPSPYYEQYF. Combining the CDR3 with reference TRBV5-1 and TRBJ2-7 gives the whole variable domain KAGVTQTPRYLIKTRGQQVTLSCSPISGHRSVSWYQQTPGQGLQFLFEYFSETQRNKGNFPGRFSGRQFSNSRSEMNVSTLELGDSALYLCASSGRDPSPYYEQYFGPGTRLTVT.

This chain connects TRBV9 to TRBJ2-7; D is undetermined. The ends were cut back, 0 bases at V and 5 bases at J, with 12 bases in the middle. The germline V gene has CDR1 SGDLS and CDR2 YYNGEE. This CDR3 has 14 residues. The CDR3 loop is CASSVEPVRDEQYF. The CDR3 DNA sequence: TGTGCCAGCAGCGTAGAACCCGTTCGGGACGAGCAGTACTTC.

V gene TRBV15 combines with J gene TRBJ2-7; D unclear. The CDR3 loop spans 13 amino acids. V lost 4 bases, J lost 0 bases, and 7 bases lay in between. CDR1 is LNHNV and CDR2 is YYDKDF in the germline V gene (reference sequence). The CDR3 sequence is CATSIRVSYEQYF. DNA of the CDR3: TGTGCCACCAGCATAAGAGTCTCCTACGAGCAGTACTTC. The entire variable domain, with the rest obtained from reference TRBV15 and TRBJ2-7, is as follows: DAMVIQNPRYQVTQFGKPVTLSCSQTLNHNVMYWYQQKSSQAPKLLFHYYDKDFNNEADTPDNFQSRRPNTSFCFLDIRSPGLGDTAMYLCATSIRVSYEQYFGPGTRLTVT.

The rearrangement uses TRBV27 and TRBJ2-7; 10 nucleotides align to TRBD1. This CDR3 has 14 residues. V was clipped by 2 bases and J by 4 bases; unmatched bases: 2. Germline CDR1 and CDR2: MNHEY and SMNVEV (reference sequence). The CDR3: CASSLGDRGYEQYF. As DNA, the CDR3 is TGTGCCAGCAGTTTAGGGGACAGGGGATACGAGCAGTACTTC.

This rearrangement joins TRBV4-1 to TRBJ1-5, with TRBD1 matching over 9 bases. The trim removed 4 bases at V and 6 bases at J, leaving 16 bases unmatched. CDR1 is MGHRA and CDR2 is YSYEKL in the germline V gene. The CDR3 sequence is 18 residues long. Here the CDR3 reads CASSPKGGQGKGSQPQHF. The CDR3 DNA reads as TGCGCCAGCAGCCCTAAAGGGGGACAGGGAAAGGGAAGTCAGCCCCAGCATTTT.

This clone was counted a few times. The gene calls are TRBV10-3 and TRBJ1-4; D remains unclear. In germline, CDR1 is ENHRY, CDR2 SYGVKD. The CDR3 length is 12 residues. Trimming cost V 6 bases and J 7 bases, with 9 bases left between them. Here the CDR3 DNA reads TGTGCCATCAGGGGAAGAGGTGAAAAACTGTTTTTT. Translated: CAIRGRGEKLFF.

This clone has a single count. The chain combines TRBV11-2 with TRBJ1-2; D is perhaps TRBD1 (5 bases). V shed 4 bases and J shed 8 bases, with 26 bases lying between them. This CDR3 has 17 amino acids. Germline V lookup: CDR1 SGHAT, CDR2 FQNNGV. The CDR3 DNA reads TGTGCCAGCAGCTCGAGGTCGACAGACAATCCCATAGGGGGCTACACCTTC. Protein sequence: CASSSRSTDNPIGGYTF.

In the case of this clone: At one end, the junction sequence differs from germline, possibly due to a read error. The CDR3 nucleotides are TGTGCCAGCAGCGAAGTGGACAGCCCCGTGCCCGGGGAGCTGTTTTTT. It is translated as CASSEVDSPVPGELFF. The rearrangement joins TRBV6-1 to TRBJ2-2, with a tentative D call TRBD1 (6 bases). Looked up from germline, CDR1 is MNHNS and CDR2 is SASEGT. The CDR3 totals 16 residues.

The rearrangement uses TRBV7-8 and TRBJ2-7; D possibly corresponds to TRBD1 (6 bases). The CDR3 sequence is 15 residues long. CDR1 is SGHVS, CDR2 FQNEAQ, per germline. Between the trimmed V and J ends, which lost 1 base and 0 bases, there was a span of 10 bases. CDR3 sequence (DNA): TGTGCCAGCAGCTTAGAAGGGGGATCCTCCTACGAGCAGTACTTC. It yields the protein CASSLEGGSSYEQYF.

The chain links TRBV9 to TRBJ2-1, with D possibly TRBD2 on 5 matching bases. V gave up 0 bases and J gave up 6 bases, with 13 bases separating them. The CDR3 length is 15 residues. The germline CDR1 and CDR2 sequences are SGDLS and YYNGEE. CDR3 protein: CASSVGGRPPNEQFF. The CDR3 nucleotides are TGTGCCAGCAGCGTAGGAGGGCGGCCCCCCAATGAGCAGTTCTTC.

This clone showed up just once. This chain joins TRBV11-2 and TRBJ2-3, with 7 bases lining up with TRBD1. The CDR3 length is 13 residues. Trimming at V came to 5 bases and at J to 4 bases, leaving 3 bases not matched to a gene. Germline CDR1 reads SGHAT; CDR2 reads FQNNGV. CDR3 DNA sequence: TGTGCCAGCAGCCGGACAGGATCAGATACGCAGTATTTT. Translated, it gives CASSRTGSDTQYF.

This chain joins TRBV5-6 and TRBJ2-7; D possibly corresponds to TRBD2 (6 bases). The V end was cut by 0 bases, the J end by 3 bases, with 7 bases between. CDR1 and CDR2 from the germline V gene are SGHDT and YYEEEE. The CDR3 contains 13 residues. CDR3 protein: CASSLGGVYEQYF. DNA of the CDR3: TGTGCCAGCAGCTTGGGCGGGGTCTACGAGCAGTACTTC.

This clone was counted between two and nine times. V and J are TRBV5-6 and TRBJ1-5, with TRBD1 matching 9 bases. The CDR3 is 13 amino acids. V lost 5 bases, J lost 4 bases, and 1 base stayed unmatched. Germline values: CDR1 SGHDT, CDR2 YYEEEE. CDR3 coding DNA: TGTGCCAGCAGTGGACAGGGGAATCAGCCCCAGCATTTT. Translated, it gives CASSGQGNQPQHF.